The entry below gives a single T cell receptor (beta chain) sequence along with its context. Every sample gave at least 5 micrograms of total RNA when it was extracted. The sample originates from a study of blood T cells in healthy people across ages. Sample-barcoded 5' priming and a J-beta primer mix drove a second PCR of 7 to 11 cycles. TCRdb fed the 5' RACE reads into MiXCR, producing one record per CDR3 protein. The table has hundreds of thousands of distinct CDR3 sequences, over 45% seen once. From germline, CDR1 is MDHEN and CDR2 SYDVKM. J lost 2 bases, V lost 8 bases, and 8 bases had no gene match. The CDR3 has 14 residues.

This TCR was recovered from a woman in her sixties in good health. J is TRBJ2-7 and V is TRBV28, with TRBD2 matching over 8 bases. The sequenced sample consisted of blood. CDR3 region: CASLAGGPTYEQYF. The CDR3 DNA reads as TGTGCCAGCCTGGCGGGAGGACCAACCTACGAGCAGTACTTC.